A selection of T cell receptor beta chains follows, all from one sample in a study of T cell repertoires in cytomegalovirus infection. TCRdb recomputed calls from the reads with MiXCR, one row per CDR3 protein. The sample has more than 400,000 distinct CDR3 sequences, 26% seen once; the top ten hold roughly an eighth. The specimen was PBMCs. The receptors derive from a human donor in good health (CMV status not recorded). Some clones in this sample may be carry-over from other donors' samples. CDR3s include the opening cysteine and the closing phenylalanine or tryptophan. The D gene is left open where the match is weak. Size is omitted from some rows. Given values are once, few, many or a class for expanded clones.

few	TRBV6-2/TRBV6-3	TRBD2	TRBJ2-7	TGTGCCAGCAGTTACTCGATGGGGACTAGGCCCAACGAGCAGTACTTC	CASSYSMGTRPNEQYF
NA	TRBV7-3	NA	TRBJ1-4	TGTGCCAGCAGCTTAGAGCCCCGGGAAAAACTGTTTTTT	CASSLEPREKLFF
few	TRBV7-9	NA	TRBJ1-5	TGTGCCAGCAGCTCAACCTGGAATCAGCCCCAGCATTTT	CASSSTWNQPQHF
few	TRBV4-1	NA	TRBJ2-1	TGCGCCAGCAGCCAATCCGCTAGCGTACTTTACAATGAGCAGTTCTTC	CASSQSASVLYNEQFF
NA	TRBV7-9	NA	TRBJ2-7	TGTGCCAGCAGCTTAGCGCTCGGTCCCTACGAGCAGTACTTC	CASSLALGPYEQYF
few	TRBV7-9	NA	TRBJ2-7	TGTGCCAGCAGCATTCCTAGAAGGTCCTACGAGCAGTACTTC	CASSIPRRSYEQYF
many	TRBV7-2	NA	TRBJ1-2	TGTGCCAGCAGCCGCAGCCCAACAGGGCTGGCTAACTATGGCTACACCTTC	CASSRSPTGLANYGYTF
few	TRBV7-2	NA	TRBJ2-7	TGTGCCAGCAGCTTAGAGGCCCTAGCTAGCTCCTACGAGCAGTACTTC	CASSLEALASSYEQYF
NA	TRBV4-1	NA	TRBJ1-5	TGCGCCAGCAGCCAGGGGACCCCTAGCAATCAGCCCCAGCATTTT	CASSQGTPSNQPQHF
many	TRBV4-3	NA	TRBJ1-6	TGCGCCAGCAGCCAAGAGGGTTGGGCTACGGATCGGGGTTCACCCCTCCACTTT	CASSQEGWATDRGSPLHF
many	TRBV7-6	TRBD2	TRBJ2-7	TGTGCCAGCAGCTTAGCTGTTAGCGGGAGTGGCGAGCAGTACTTC	CASSLAVSGSGEQYF
few	TRBV15	TRBD2	TRBJ2-7	TGTGCCACCAGCCTAGGCGGGCTAGCGGGAGGAGAGCAGTACTTC	CATSLGGLAGGEQYF
NA	TRBV24-1	TRBD1	TRBJ2-2	TGTGCCACCAGTGACTCCGGACAGGCGATGAACACCGGGGAGCTGTTTTTT	CATSDSGQAMNTGELFF
few	TRBV5-1	NA	TRBJ1-1	TGCGCCAGCAGCGTGCTAAGCAGCTTGAACACTGAAGCTTTCTTT	CASSVLSSLNTEAFF
NA	TRBV19	TRBD2	TRBJ2-3	TGTGCCAGTAGTATACTAGCGGGATCGCGCACAGATACGCAGTATTTT	CASSILAGSRTDTQYF
NA	TRBV7-9	NA	TRBJ1-1	TGTGCCAGCAGCTTAGGGGTAGGGATGATGAACACTGAAGCTTTCTTT	CASSLGVGMMNTEAFF
NA	TRBV29-1	TRBD2	TRBJ2-1	TGCAGCGTTCGGACCGGGAGGGTTGAGCAGTTCTTC	CSVRTGRVEQFF
NA	TRBV7-2	TRBD2	TRBJ2-2	TGTGCCAGCAGCTTAAGTCTAGCGGCAAGAACCGGGGAGCTGTTTTTT	CASSLSLAARTGELFF
few	TRBV7-6	NA	TRBJ2-3	TGTGCCAGCAGCTCTGGACTGAGGGTAGATACGCAGTATTTT	CASSSGLRVDTQYF
NA	TRBV19	NA	TRBJ2-5	TGTGCCAGTAGTATAACGTTTAGCGGAGAGACCCAGTACTTC	CASSITFSGETQYF